This T cell receptor (beta chain) is from a study of a mutant IDH1 vaccine in newly diagnosed glioma. Study as a whole: It was radiotherapy, temozolomide, or both that patients received previously, with most receiving both.

Sequencing was performed with immunoSEQ multiplex PCR; in TCRdb, only in-frame clones are kept and a portion is missing. The table lists 60,000 or so clones, roughly 80% of them singletons, with roughly 3.3% in the top ten. As regards this clone: Its specificity is not known.

Time point of the sample: week 5, during vaccination. Each dose of the vaccine consisted of 300 ug of mutant IDH1 20-mer peptide, with topical imiquimod. The V and J ends lost 3 bases and 2 bases, in that order; junction bases with no gene match: 8. From germline, CDR1 is SQVTM and CDR2 ANQGSEA. The CDR3 totals 15 residues. The TCR comes from a woman aged 18-29 years with glioma. Some clones in this sample may be carry-over from other donors' samples. This rearrangement joins TRBV29-1 to TRBJ2-7, with 9 nucleotides matching TRBD2. The sample here was PBMCs, taken from a glioma patient whose treatment included an IDH1 peptide vaccine. CDR3 amino acids: CSVEGISGSPYEQYF. In DNA form, the CDR3 reads TGCAGCGTTGAGGGCATTAGCGGGAGTCCCTACGAGCAGTACTTC.